What follows describes a single TCR beta chain. It has no known antigen specificity. Qualities for individual bases were not recorded, and no much larger clone is one base off. V lost 8 bases and J lost 9 bases, and the count of bases not matched to a germline gene is 14. The germline V gene encodes CDR1 SGHRS and CDR2 YFSETQ. Reading from cysteine to phenylalanine, the CDR3 counts 16 amino acids. Only the CDR3 DNA stays, 48 bases, in frame from base 1. This record belongs to a study of blood T cell repertoires in COVID-19 (dated by TCRdb to the early 2020s). For context, the study as a whole: Collaborator samples came from the United States, Italy and Spain and covered acute and convalescent phases of COVID-19. The material from the prospective study consisted of cDNA or gDNA derived from T cells, B-cell-depleted T cells, or PBMCs. Subjects who had been exposed to COVID-19, were actively infected with it, or had recovered from it provided the deeply sampled blood TCRbeta repertoires that made up the dataset. A freely available public database, intended as a resource for researchers studying the immune response to SARS-CoV-2, is where the repertoires were released. Samples came from the ongoing ImmuneRACE study (first 160 participants) plus 1,254 subjects from 6 global collaborators. A de-identified subject ID, COVID-19 status, age in years and sex were almost always included in the sample metadata. Where HLA class I and class II types were available, the types were taken from metadata supplied by the sample provider, not from assay-based typing. Broader findings and caveats from the paper: The amount of clinical and demographic metadata varied by source and participant and was provided uncurated.

TCRbeta CDR3 regions were amplified from genomic DNA by means of the immunoSEQ Assay, a bias-controlled multiplex PCR. The source study handled its data this way. The number of nucleated cells in each sample was estimated from the amplification of reference gene primers within the assay. To quantify the absolute abundance of each unique TCRbeta CDR3 rearrangement, sequence reads were collapsed and filtered. Productive Simpson clonality was computed per sample as the square root of Simpson's diversity index over productive rearrangements. What TCRdb holds here is the immuneACCESS table cut down to in-frame rearrangements. Part of the clones is not present; checked against another copy, under half of the missing clones reflect an unresolved V gene, and the others are unexplained. V, J and clone size derive from that table, while D and trimming were established from the DNA sequence. Here the sample has around 290,000 clones; 88% occur a single time. The top ten clones comprise around 1% of the sample.

Participants in the prospective study were aged about 18 to 95 years, lived in over 20 United States geographic areas, and enrolled through a virtual design. In the prospective study, cohorts were assigned on the basis of participant-reported clinical history obtained from a screening survey and a study questionnaire. For ImmuneRACE Cohort 3, a participant was defined as recovered based on two consecutive negative NP/OP PCR tests, clearance by a healthcare professional, or resolution of symptoms. In the prospective study, whole blood, serum and a nasopharyngeal or oropharyngeal swab were collected from each participant by mobile phlebotomists. Participants in the prospective study had the option to provide additional blood draws and questionnaires over a roughly 2-month period. Prospective study blood samples were shipped either frozen or at room temperature before DNA extraction.

Sequenced material: PBMCs or T cells enriched from blood (not recorded which). This TCR came from a woman in her 30s who had recovered from COVID-19. The V and J segments used are TRBV5-1 and TRBJ1-6, and 10 bases in between align with TRBD1. The CDR3 protein is CASSPGQGIPFSPLHF. Read as DNA, the sequence is TGCGCCAGTTCCCCGGGACAGGGGATCCCATTTTCACCCCTCCACTTT.